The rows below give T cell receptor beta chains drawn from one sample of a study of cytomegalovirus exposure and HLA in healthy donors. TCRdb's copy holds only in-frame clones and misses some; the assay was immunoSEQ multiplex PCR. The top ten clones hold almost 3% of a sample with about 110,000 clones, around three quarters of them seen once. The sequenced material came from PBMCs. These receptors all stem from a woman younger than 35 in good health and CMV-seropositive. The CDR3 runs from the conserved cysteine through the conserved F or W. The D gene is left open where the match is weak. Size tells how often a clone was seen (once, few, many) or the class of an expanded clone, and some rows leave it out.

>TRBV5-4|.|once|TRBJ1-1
TGTGCCAGCGTCCATCGTGCGGGACTTAACACTGAAGCTTTCTTT
CASVHRAGLNTEAFF
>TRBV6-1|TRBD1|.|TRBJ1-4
TGTGCCAGCAGTGTCCGACAGGGAGTTAATGAAAAACTGTTTTTT
CASSVRQGVNEKLFF
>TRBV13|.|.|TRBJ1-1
TGTGCCAGCAGCTCTAACGACGGGGAATCCACGGCTGAAGCTTTCTTT
CASSSNDGESTAEAFF
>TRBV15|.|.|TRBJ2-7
TGTGCCACCAGCAGACCGACGGGGTACGAGCAGTACTTC
CATSRPTGYEQYF
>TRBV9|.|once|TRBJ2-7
TGTGCCAGCAGCCTTACCTCGGGGGTGTCCTACGAGCAGTACTTC
CASSLTSGVSYEQYF
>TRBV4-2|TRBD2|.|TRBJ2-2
TGTGCCAGCAGCCAATCGGGGAGCGGGAGGGCCGGTCCCGGGGAGCTGTTTTTT
CASSQSGSGRAGPGELFF
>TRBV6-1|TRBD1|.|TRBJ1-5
TGTGCCAGCAGTGAGCTCGGCAGGGGGCTCCAGCCCCAGCATTTT
CASSELGRGLQPQHF
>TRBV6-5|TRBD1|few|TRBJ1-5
TGTGCCAGCAGGGGACAGCCTTATCAGCCCCAGCATTTT
CASRGQPYQPQHF
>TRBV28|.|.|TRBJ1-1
TGTGCCAGCAGACCAGGGGCCACTGAAGCTTTCTTT
CASRPGATEAFF
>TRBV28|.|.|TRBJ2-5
TGTGCCAGCAGTTTAGCGGGCTACTTCCAAGAGACCCAGTACTTC
CASSLAGYFQETQYF
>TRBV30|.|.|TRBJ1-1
TGTGCCTGGAGATTTGCGATGAACACTGAAGCTTTCTTT
CAWRFAMNTEAFF
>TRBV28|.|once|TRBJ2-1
TGTGCCAGCAGCCCGAGGCGGACCTACAATGAGCAGTTCTTC
CASSPRRTYNEQFF
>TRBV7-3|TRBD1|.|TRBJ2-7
TGTGCCAGCAGCCTAACCGGGACAGGTCCTTACGAGCAGTACTTC
CASSLTGTGPYEQYF
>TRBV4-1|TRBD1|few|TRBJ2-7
TGCGCCAGCAGTCTCGGACAGGGCTATTACGAGCAGTACTTC
CASSLGQGYYEQYF
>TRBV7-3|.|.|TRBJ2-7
TGTGCCAGCAGCCCGAACGGGTGGACAGACGGATCCTACGAGCAGTACTTC
CASSPNGWTDGSYEQYF
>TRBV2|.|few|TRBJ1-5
TGTGCCAGCAGCCCCCTCCGGGATTCCTTTTATAGCAATCAGCCCCAGCATTTT
CASSPLRDSFYSNQPQHF
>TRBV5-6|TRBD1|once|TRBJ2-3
TGTGCCAGCAGCCTCACCACGATTAGGACAGGCGCAGATACGCAGTATTTT
CASSLTTIRTGADTQYF
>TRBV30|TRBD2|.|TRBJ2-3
TGTGCCTGGAGTCCCCCTAGCGGGTACACAGATACGCAGTATTTT
CAWSPPSGYTDTQYF
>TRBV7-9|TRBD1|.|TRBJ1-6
TGTTCCAGCAGCGGAGGTCGACAGGGGCTCACCCTCCACTTT
CSSSGGRQGLTLHF
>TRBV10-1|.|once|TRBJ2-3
TGCGCCAGCAGTGAGCGGGACATGTCTTCAGATACGCAGTATTTT
CASSERDMSSDTQYF
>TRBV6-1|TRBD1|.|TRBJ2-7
TGTGCCAGCAGTGAGGGACAGGGCCGGACCTACGAGCAGTACTTC
CASSEGQGRTYEQYF
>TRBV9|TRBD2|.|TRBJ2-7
TGTGCCAGCAGCGTAGGGATAGCGGGGACCTACGAGCAGTACTTC
CASSVGIAGTYEQYF
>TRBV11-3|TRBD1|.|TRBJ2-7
TGTGCCAGCACTCCGGGACAGAGAATCGAGCAGTACTTC
CASTPGQRIEQYF
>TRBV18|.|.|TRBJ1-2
TGTGCCAGCTCACCACCCCAGACAGATCGCACCTATGGCTACACCTTC
CASSPPQTDRTYGYTF
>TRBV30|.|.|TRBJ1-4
TGTGCCTGGAGTGTATCAGGGGAGGGCGAAAAACTGTTTTTT
CAWSVSGEGEKLFF
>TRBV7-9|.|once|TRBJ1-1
TGTGCCAGCAGCTTAGTCGGGGAGGACACTGAAGCTTTCTTT
CASSLVGEDTEAFF
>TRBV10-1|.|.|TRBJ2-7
TGCGCCAGCAGTGATCGGGATACCTCCTACGAGCAGTACTTC
CASSDRDTSYEQYF
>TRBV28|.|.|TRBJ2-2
TGTGCCAGCAGGTATTTCGCGAACACCGGGGAGCTGTTTTTT
CASRYFANTGELFF